This T cell receptor beta chain was retrieved from a study of OX40 agonist ivuxolimab in advanced cancers. TCRdb keeps only in-frame clones here, not all; method: immunoSEQ multiplex PCR. The data hold 70,000 or so clones, with roughly nine tenths observed a single time. The CDR3 covers 14 residues. Trimming shortened V by 7 bases and J by 8 bases, and 20 bases separated the two germline ends. Germline loops: CDR1 MDHEN, CDR2 SYDVKM. The rearrangement uses TRBV28 and TRBJ1-2; D might be TRBD1 (5 bases). Sequencing was performed on CD4+ or CD8+ T cells sorted from blood, taken in a trial of the OX40 agonist ivuxolimab. This TCR came from an adult with an advanced solid tumor such as melanoma, head and neck, liver or kidney cancer. The CDR3 here is CASNLGVGVRGYTF. CDR3 in DNA: TGTGCCAGCAATTTGGGGGTCGGGGTCAGGGGCTACACCTTC.